This TCR beta chain was recorded in a study of blood T cell repertoires in COVID-19. Whole-study context: Acute and convalescent COVID-19 samples came from the United States, Italy and Spain. PBMCs, B-cell-depleted T cells, or T cells provided the cDNA or gDNA that made up the material.

TCRdb's copy holds only in-frame clones and misses some; the assay was immunoSEQ multiplex PCR. The profile shows approximately 97,000 clones, around 73% of them singletons. This sequence was found in a man in his sixties with active or convalescent COVID-19. Sequenced input: peripheral blood.

CDR3 DNA sequence: TGTGCCAGCAGTTTAGTTGTCGGGACTGAAGCTTTCTTT. The encoded protein is CASSLVVGTEAFF. The chain recombines TRBV12-3 or TRBV12-4 with TRBJ1-1; no clear D. Trimming took 1 base from V and 5 from J, leaving 8 bases between them. The CDR3 loop spans 13 amino acids.